What follows are 11 T cell receptor beta chains derived from one specimen sequenced in a study of cytomegalovirus exposure and HLA in healthy donors. With 60 Vbeta and 13 Jbeta primers, the PCR was carried out. Measured with immunoSEQ multiplex PCR; TCRdb has only the in-frame clones, and not every one. Among approximately 100,000 clones, roughly 76% were seen once, and the ten largest hold 4.1%. Sequences were obtained from PBMCs. These receptors all come from a man aged 35 to 55 in good health and CMV-seronegative.

This chain connects TRBV19 to TRBJ1-2; 7 nucleotides match TRBD1. CDR1 LNHDA and CDR2 SQIVND come from the germline V gene (reference sequence). V lost 7 bases to trimming and J lost 1 base; unmatched junction nucleotides: 15. The length of the CDR3 is 17 residues. The CDR3 nucleotides are TGTGCCAGTATCCCTACCGGGGCCCAGGGGGTTAACTATGGCTACACCTTC. This gives the protein CASIPTGAQGVNYGYTF.

The chain is built from TRBV11-2 and TRBJ1-5, with no clear D. Germline V lookup: CDR1 SGHAT, CDR2 FQNNGV. The CDR3 runs 13 residues. The V gene lost 5 bases and the J gene lost 4 bases, with 9 bases spanning the gap. CDR3 loop: CASSPRRNQPQHF. CDR3 sequence (DNA): TGTGCCAGCAGCCCCCGGAGGAATCAGCCCCAGCATTTT.

The V call is TRBV7-3, the J call TRBJ2-1; 13 positions match TRBD2. CDR3 size: 15 residues. The trim removed 1 base at V and 8 bases at J, leaving 2 bases unmatched. Per germline, CDR1 SGHTA and CDR2 FQGTGA. The CDR3 DNA is TGTGCCAGCAGCTTAAGGACTAGCGGGGGTCATGAGCAGTTCTTC. Amino acids: CASSLRTSGGHEQFF.

The CDR3 region has the DNA TGTGCCAGCAGTTACAATAACAGGGGGCCAGGGGAGCTGTTTTTT. This gives the protein CASSYNNRGPGELFF. V usage is TRBV6-5 and J usage is TRBJ2-2; TRBD1 matches 9 bases. Trimming at V came to 2 bases and at J to 8 bases, leaving 6 bases not matched to a gene. CDR1 MNHEY and CDR2 SVGAGI come from the germline V gene. The CDR3 extends over 15 amino acids.

The J gene is TRBJ2-3, the V gene TRBV7-3; 7 bases line up with TRBD2. Germline V gene lookup returns CDR1 SGHTA and CDR2 FQGTGA. The CDR3 is 13 amino acids. Trimming at V came to 3 bases and at J to 6 bases, leaving 3 bases not matched to a gene. CDR3 nucleotide sequence: TGTGCCAGCAGCTTTCGGGGGGTGGATACGCAGTATTTT. Residues: CASSFRGVDTQYF. The full variable domain, rest sourced from reference TRBV7-3 and TRBJ2-3, is GAGVSQTPSNKVTEKGKYVELRCDPISGHTALYWYRQSLGQGPEFLIYFQGTGAADDSGLPNDRFFAVRPEGSVSTLKIQRTERGDSAVYLCASSFRGVDTQYFGPGTRLTVL.

The V and J genes are TRBV7-6 and TRBJ2-1; 10 bases fit TRBD1. CDR1 and CDR2 (germline): SGHVS, FNYEAQ. This CDR3 is built from 14 residues. V shed 5 bases, J shed 5 bases, and the junction held 3 bases outside the gene matches. The CDR3 spells CASSPGTGDNEQFF. The CDR3 DNA reads TGTGCCAGCAGCCCCGGGACAGGGGACAATGAGCAGTTCTTC.

In DNA, the CDR3 is TGTGCCAGCAGCAAACAGGGTTACGGTAATTCACCCCTCCACTTT. This encodes CASSKQGYGNSPLHF. The chain links TRBV7-6 to TRBJ1-6, with D perhaps TRBD1 (6 bases). The CDR3 loop spans 15 amino acids. CDR1 and CDR2 from the germline V gene are SGHVS and FNYEAQ. Trimming stripped 5 bases from V and 6 bases from J, with 14 bases between.

The chain carries TRBV6-1 and TRBJ2-3; 12 nucleotides match TRBD2. The J segment lost 2 bases and the V segment lost 4 bases, leaving 1 base of the junction unmatched. Germline lookup yields CDR1 MNHNS and CDR2 SASEGT. The CDR3 extends over 15 amino acids. This CDR3 is CASSGLAGATDTQYF. The DNA for the CDR3 is TGTGCCAGCAGTGGACTAGCGGGGGCCACAGATACGCAGTATTTT.

J is TRBJ2-7 and V is TRBV6-4, with 7 nucleotides matching TRBD2. Trimming cost V 2 bases and J 0 bases; bases outside gene matches: 7. CDR1 and CDR2 (germline): MRHNA, SNTAGT. This CDR3 region has 16 residues. This CDR3 reads CASSDGERDPSYEQYF. The CDR3 DNA follows: TGTGCCAGCAGTGACGGGGAGCGGGACCCCTCCTACGAGCAGTACTTC.

The chain joins TRBV11-2 to TRBJ1-2; 9 positions agree with TRBD1. Germline V gene sequence: CDR1 SGHAT, CDR2 FQNNGV. The CDR3 runs 16 residues. V trimming: 1 base; J trimming: 4 bases; junction bases outside the gene matches: 7. The CDR3 sequence is CASSLAPETGGYGYTF. The CDR3 region has the DNA TGTGCCAGCAGCTTAGCCCCTGAGACAGGGGGCTATGGCTACACCTTC.

This clone appeared a few times. The genes are TRBV7-9 and TRBJ1-4, with 9 bases identical to TRBD1. This CDR3 is built from 17 residues. J gave up 0 bases and V 5 bases, and 7 bases lay outside the gene matches. Germline CDR1 reads SEHNR; CDR2 reads FQNEAQ (reference sequence). The CDR3 spells CASSIGQGPSTNEKLFF. The DNA for the CDR3 is TGTGCCAGCAGCATCGGACAGGGGCCTTCAACTAATGAAAAACTGTTTTTT.